This note documents a single T cell receptor beta chain sequence. Some clones are missing from TCRdb's copy, which holds only in-frame ones; the method was immunoSEQ multiplex PCR. Of 330,000 or so clones in the sample, approximately 90% were seen once. The data belong to a study of blood T cell repertoires in COVID-19. Across the whole study: Material from acute and convalescent COVID-19 was sourced from the United States, Italy and Spain.

Trimming left V 2 bases short and J 8 bases short, with 10 bases between. CDR1 SGHRS and CDR2 YFSETQ come from the germline V gene. The length of the CDR3 is 13 residues. V gene TRBV5-1 combines with J gene TRBJ1-4, with D perhaps TRBD1 (5 bases). The TCR was taken from a young man with COVID-19, enrolled during active disease. Sample: peripheral blood. CDR3: CASSFREGEKLFF. The CDR3 coding sequence is TGCGCCAGCAGCTTCAGGGAAGGGGAAAAACTGTTTTTT.